This T cell receptor (beta chain) was recorded in a study of control samples from healthy donors and cancer patients. Libraries were prepared by immunoSEQ multiplex PCR; TCRdb keeps only in-frame clonotypes and omits some of them. Among approximately 220,000 clones listed, around 94% were seen once. The CDR3 spans 13 residues. The germline V and J ends were trimmed by 1 base and 2 bases, with 5 bases remaining between them. Germline V gene lookup returns CDR1 LGHDT and CDR2 YNNKEL (reference sequence). The gene calls are TRBV3-1 (or the pseudogene TRBV3-2) and TRBJ1-2; no clear D. This sequence originates from a man aged 50-60 years in good health. What was sequenced was blood. CDR3 loop: CASSQAQNYGYTF. The CDR3 coding sequence is TGTGCCAGCAGCCAAGCCCAGAACTATGGCTACACCTTC.